This T cell receptor beta chain was profiled in a study of shared clonotypes between healthy human individuals. At the level of the study: Each donor contributed plates that comprised three CD4 naive, three CD4 memory, two CD8 naive and one CD8 memory. Study-level results: The study found approximately 5% of naive CD4 clonotypes shared across four donors.

A word on this clone: The antigen is undetermined.

Trimming took 1 base from V and 1 from J, leaving 9 bases between them. Per germline, CDR1 SGHAT and CDR2 FQNNGV. The CDR3 totals 15 residues. The method was immunoSEQ multiplex PCR; TCRdb's version includes in-frame clones alone and lacks a portion of them. The sample has about 2 million clones; around 95% are singletons. V is TRBV11-2 and J is TRBJ2-3; D gene unclear. The sequenced sample was naive CD4+ T cells sorted from blood. Subset defined: CD45RA+ positively selected. The source is a young man in good health. CDR3 in DNA: TGTGCCAGCAGCTTAGTACGCGTGCGCACAGATACGCAGTATTTT. Translated, it gives CASSLVRVRTDTQYF.